This record covers a single TCR beta chain. No antigen is known for it. CDR3 length equals 19 residues. V shed 0 bases, J shed 5 bases, and the junction held 12 bases outside the gene matches. Germline lookup yields CDR1 SGHRS and CDR2 YFSETQ. The assay was immunoSEQ multiplex PCR, and TCRdb's table has in-frame clones only and misses some. Of approximately 120,000 clones detected, over 75% appear once; the ten largest clones hold around a sixth. This entry comes from a study of T cell responses to AZD1222 COVID-19 vaccine. Study context: Second doses at about 4 or about 12 weeks were pooled. Whole-study results and caveats: Regions left unmutated in variants are reportedly the target of nearly half of spike-specific TCRs. Baseline testing showed seropositivity in only 5 or 6 AZD1222 recipients. Mostly white British, mostly female donors; authors suggested clonal diversity may be underestimated.

The source was peripheral blood, collected on day 0 of AZD1222 vaccination. The origin of this receptor is an adult in good health. The rearrangement joins TRBV5-1 to TRBJ2-5, with 14 bases aligning to TRBD2. In nucleotides, the CDR3 is TGCGCCAGCAGCTTGGCCCTTTCGGGACTAGCGGGAGAGGGCGAGACCCAGTACTTC. It is translated as CASSLALSGLAGEGETQYF.